A selection of T cell receptor beta chains follows, all from one sample in a study of vaccination and CD4 T cells after COVID-19. The antigens these receptors bind are not known. From the PCR reads, TCRdb called clonotypes with MiXCR, one entry per CDR3 protein. The repertoire consists of nearly 4,500 distinct CDR3 sequences, with nearly 65% occurring once and the leading ten covering around 29%. Material: CD4+ T cells from blood, cultured in vitro. The source is a human donor in good health. The CDR3 runs from the conserved cysteine through the conserved F or W. Each record gives: clone size, V gene, J gene, D gene, CDR3 protein, CDR3 DNA. A D gene is named only where the DNA matches it firmly. Clone size is shown for a subset of rows, as once, few, many or a class of expanded clone.

>-|TRBV6-2/TRBV6-3|TRBJ1-3|-
CASSLVRGAMSGNTIYF
TGTGCCAGCAGCCTCGTCCGAGGCGCGATGTCTGGAAACACCATATATTTT
>-|TRBV10-3|TRBJ1-5|TRBD1
CAIRGDRASNQPQHF
TGTGCCATCAGGGGGGACAGGGCTAGCAATCAGCCCCAGCATTTT
>-|TRBV11-2|TRBJ2-2|-
CASSYRGLMRGTGELFF
TGTGCCAGCAGCTACCGGGGACTGATGCGAGGCACCGGGGAGCTGTTTTTT
>-|TRBV6-2/TRBV6-3|TRBJ1-1|TRBD1
CASGLTGGSRAFF
TGTGCCAGCGGATTGACAGGGGGCTCACGGGCTTTCTTT
>-|TRBV27|TRBJ1-2|-
CASSSGGSAYGYTF
TGTGCCAGCAGTTCTGGGGGCTCAGCGTATGGCTACACCTTC
>-|TRBV7-8|TRBJ1-6|-
CASSFYGVGNSPLHF
TGTGCCAGCAGCTTTTACGGTGTGGGGAATTCACCCCTCCACTTT
>once|TRBV5-4|TRBJ1-6|-
CASSLEQGVNSPLHF
TGTGCCAGCAGCTTGGAACAGGGTGTTAATTCACCCCTCCACTTT
>-|TRBV24-1|TRBJ2-1|TRBD2
CATSGLAGERGNEQFF
TGTGCCACCAGTGGTCTAGCGGGAGAAAGAGGGAATGAGCAGTTCTTC
>-|TRBV27|TRBJ2-1|TRBD1
CASRNPTGGRYNEQFF
TGTGCCAGCAGAAACCCGACAGGGGGCAGGTACAATGAGCAGTTCTTC
>-|TRBV5-1|TRBJ1-1|TRBD1
CASSLQGGTEAFF
TGCGCCAGCAGCTTGCAGGGGGGCACTGAAGCTTTCTTT
>-|TRBV20-1|TRBJ2-5|-
CSARPYHGAPIETQYF
TGCAGTGCTAGACCTTATCACGGGGCCCCTATTGAGACCCAGTACTTC
>-|TRBV7-9|TRBJ2-4|TRBD2
CASSVGGASGGAYIQYF
TGTGCCAGCAGCGTAGGCGGCGCTAGCGGGGGGGCCTACATTCAGTACTTC
>-|TRBV19|TRBJ2-1|-
CASSIEHSGVNEQFF
TGTGCCAGTAGTATTGAACATAGCGGAGTCAATGAGCAGTTCTTC
>few|TRBV12-3/TRBV12-4|TRBJ1-6|TRBD1
CASRSRDSTSPLHF
TGTGCCAGCAGGTCCCGGGACAGTACTTCACCCCTCCACTTT
>-|TRBV2|TRBJ2-5|-
CASSVDLKETQYF
TGTGCCAGCAGTGTGGACCTAAAAGAGACCCAGTACTTC
>-|TRBV6-1|TRBJ1-5|-
CASRSEGSQPQHF
TGTGCCAGCAGGTCCGAGGGGAGTCAGCCCCAGCATTTT
>-|TRBV20-1|TRBJ1-3|-
CSAVSGNTIYF
TGCAGTGCCGTATCTGGAAACACCATATATTTT
>few|TRBV6-1|TRBJ2-4|-
CASSDRWAKNIQYF
TGTGCCAGCAGTGACAGGTGGGCCAAAAACATTCAGTACTTC
>few|TRBV6-1|TRBJ1-6|-
CASNEGLLSSYNSPLHF
TGTGCCAGCAACGAGGGCCTCTTAAGCTCCTATAATTCACCCCTCCACTTT
>-|TRBV28|TRBJ2-7|-
CASSSVMGHPSYEQYF
TGTGCCAGCAGTTCCGTTATGGGCCATCCCTCCTACGAGCAGTACTTC
>few|TRBV6-5|TRBJ1-1|-
CASSYYRSGSTEAFF
TGTGCCAGCAGTTATTACAGGTCCGGGAGCACTGAAGCTTTCTTT
>-|TRBV28|TRBJ1-2|TRBD1
CASRTGGQGYGYTF
TGTGCCAGCAGGACAGGGGGACAAGGCTATGGCTACACCTTC
>-|TRBV10-3|TRBJ1-2|-
CAISEQGGGDGYTF
TGTGCCATCAGTGAGCAGGGAGGTGGAGATGGCTACACCTTC
>-|TRBV28|TRBJ1-2|-
CASSSSWGDGYTF
TGTGCCAGCAGCTCCTCCTGGGGGGATGGCTACACCTTC
>-|TRBV2|TRBJ1-1|TRBD1
CASSESPLQGRDAFF
TGTGCCAGCAGTGAATCCCCACTACAGGGGAGGGATGCTTTCTTT
>few|TRBV20-1|TRBJ2-1|TRBD2
CSARVTSGRNEQFF
TGCAGTGCTAGAGTGACTAGCGGGAGGAACGAGCAGTTCTTC
>few|TRBV7-6|TRBJ2-1|-
CASRDTTRGNEQFF
TGTGCCAGCAGGGATACCACCAGGGGTAATGAGCAGTTCTTC
>few|TRBV20-1|TRBJ2-7|TRBD2
CSAISGGAVAYEQYF
TGCAGTGCTATTAGCGGGGGGGCCGTGGCCTACGAGCAGTACTTC
>-|TRBV7-2|TRBJ1-5|-
CASSMGLYNQPQHF
TGTGCCAGCAGCATGGGACTTTACAATCAGCCCCAGCATTTT
>-|TRBV19|TRBJ2-2|-
CASSFHRAGELFF
TGTGCCAGTAGTTTCCACAGGGCCGGGGAGCTGTTTTTT
>-|TRBV12-3/TRBV12-4|TRBJ2-6|-
CASSSPQGGFGGANVLTF
TGTGCCAGCAGTTCGCCTCAGGGGGGATTTGGTGGGGCCAACGTCCTGACTTTC
>-|TRBV6-1|TRBJ1-5|TRBD1
CASSDNRGINQPQHF
TGTGCCAGCAGTGATAACAGGGGCATCAATCAGCCCCAGCATTTT
>-|TRBV7-6|TRBJ2-7|-
CASSSTGNRYEQYF
TGTGCCAGCAGCTCTACAGGGAATCGCTACGAGCAGTACTTC
>-|TRBV7-8|TRBJ2-1|TRBD2
CASSLKRAGMNNEQFF
TGTGCCAGCAGCTTAAAACGAGCGGGAATGAACAATGAGCAGTTCTTC
>-|TRBV19|TRBJ2-5|TRBD1
CASKGQVRETQYF
TGTGCCAGTAAGGGACAGGTGCGAGAGACCCAGTACTTC
>-|TRBV6-5|TRBJ2-1|-
CASSYLNRDPSEQFF
TGTGCCAGCAGTTACCTGAACCGGGACCCGAGTGAGCAGTTCTTC
>-|TRBV5-4|TRBJ1-1|TRBD1
CASSAPGTGTIAFF
TGTGCCAGCAGCGCCCCCGGGACAGGGACGATTGCTTTCTTT
>-|TRBV7-8|TRBJ2-1|-
CASSSYRLGSYNEQFF
TGTGCCAGCAGCTCCTATCGCCTGGGCTCCTACAATGAGCAGTTCTTC
>-|TRBV6-1|TRBJ1-1|-
CASSRSTDGVMNTEAFF
TGTGCCAGCAGCCGCTCGACGGATGGAGTCATGAACACTGAAGCTTTCTTT
>-|TRBV28|TRBJ1-6|-
CASRPWKGGVSPLHF
TGTGCCAGCCGCCCGTGGAAGGGAGGGGTTTCACCCCTCCACTTT
>-|TRBV28|TRBJ1-2|TRBD1
CASSLPGGWVGGYTF
TGTGCCAGCAGTCTACCAGGGGGCTGGGTGGGTGGCTACACCTTC
>few|TRBV12-3/TRBV12-4|TRBJ1-5|TRBD1
CASRTGEGQPQHF
TGTGCCAGCAGGACAGGGGAAGGTCAGCCCCAGCATTTT
>-|TRBV19|TRBJ1-3|TRBD1
CASEQGEISGNTIYF
TGTGCCAGCGAACAGGGGGAAATCTCTGGAAACACCATATATTTT
>-|TRBV6-1|TRBJ2-7|TRBD2
CASRPSGDLYEQYF
TGTGCCAGCAGGCCTAGCGGGGACCTGTACGAGCAGTACTTC
>-|TRBV28|TRBJ1-2|-
CASSPSGAPPHYGYTF
TGTGCCAGCAGCCCCTCAGGGGCTCCACCCCACTATGGCTACACCTTC
>few|TRBV19|TRBJ1-6|TRBD1
CASSSDRGYGSPLHF
TGTGCCAGTAGTTCAGACAGGGGTTACGGTTCACCCCTCCACTTT
>-|TRBV5-1|TRBJ2-3|-
CASDEEGRSGADTQYF
TGCGCCAGCGACGAGGAAGGCAGGTCGGGCGCAGATACGCAGTATTTT
>-|TRBV20-1|TRBJ1-6|TRBD1
CSASPGTGGRSPLHF
TGCAGTGCTAGCCCCGGGACAGGAGGGCGCTCACCCCTCCACTTT
>-|TRBV19|TRBJ2-1|-
CASTATPFSYNEQFF
TGTGCCAGTACAGCTACCCCCTTTTCCTACAATGAGCAGTTCTTC
>-|TRBV20-1|TRBJ1-1|TRBD1
CSARDLGTGGLDTEAFF
TGCAGTGCTAGAGATTTGGGGACAGGGGGCTTGGACACTGAAGCTTTCTTT
>-|TRBV20-1|TRBJ2-3|-
CSAVPGWDTDTQYF
TGCAGTGCCGTCCCGGGTTGGGACACAGATACGCAGTATTTT
>-|TRBV6-2/TRBV6-3|TRBJ2-5|TRBD2
CASGNRLREAGGTQYF
TGTGCCAGCGGTAATAGGTTGCGGGAGGCTGGGGGGACCCAGTACTTC
>few|TRBV7-7|TRBJ2-2|TRBD1
CASSPAATGGTGELFF
TGTGCCAGCAGCCCGGCGGCGACAGGGGGCACCGGGGAGCTGTTTTTT
>-|TRBV20-1|TRBJ1-1|-
CSVSGPGQMNTEAFF
TGCAGTGTCTCCGGGCCCGGACAGATGAACACTGAAGCTTTCTTT
>-|TRBV5-8|TRBJ2-7|-
CASSLVGVREQYF
TGTGCCAGCAGCTTAGTCGGAGTGAGGGAGCAGTACTTC
>-|TRBV5-1|TRBJ2-7|TRBD2
CASSLGLAGIEQYF
TGCGCCAGCAGCTTGGGACTAGCGGGGATAGAGCAGTACTTC
>-|TRBV20-1|TRBJ1-2|-
CSARFQGNYGYTF
TGCAGTGCTAGGTTCCAGGGGAACTATGGCTACACCTTC
>-|TRBV6-5|TRBJ1-1|TRBD1
CASSSGGLNTEAFF
TGTGCCAGCAGTTCAGGGGGATTGAACACTGAAGCTTTCTTT
>-|TRBV7-2|TRBJ2-7|TRBD1
CASSLGQGNHYEQYF
TGTGCCAGCAGCTTGGGACAGGGGAACCACTACGAGCAGTACTTC
>-|TRBV12-3/TRBV12-4|TRBJ2-1|-
CASTSGTYNEQFF
TGTGCCAGCACCTCGGGCACCTACAATGAGCAGTTCTTC